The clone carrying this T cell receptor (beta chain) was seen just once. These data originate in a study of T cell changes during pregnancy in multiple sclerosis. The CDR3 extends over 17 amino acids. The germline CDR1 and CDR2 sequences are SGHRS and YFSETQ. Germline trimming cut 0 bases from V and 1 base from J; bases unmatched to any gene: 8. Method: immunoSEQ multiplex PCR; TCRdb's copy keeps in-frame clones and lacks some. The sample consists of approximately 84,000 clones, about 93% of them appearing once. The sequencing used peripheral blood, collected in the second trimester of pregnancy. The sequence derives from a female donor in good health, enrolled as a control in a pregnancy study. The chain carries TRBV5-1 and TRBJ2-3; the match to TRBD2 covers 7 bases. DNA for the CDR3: TGCGCCAGCAGCTTGGCCTGGGGGGGAGGCCGCACAGATACGCAGTATTTT. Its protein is CASSLAWGGGRTDTQYF.